A single sample gave rise to the 10 T cell receptor beta chains below, sequenced in a study of T cells in Graves' hyperthyroidism and ophthalmopathy. Amplification targeted TCR beta CDR3 regions from RNA transcripts. HTBI primers were used for first-round RT-PCR of the TCR CDR3. From the multiplex PCR reads, TCRdb called clonotypes with MiXCR, one entry per CDR3 protein. The table lists hundreds of thousands of distinct CDR3 sequences, 16% of them singletons. Input material: blood. Source of these receptors: a woman aged 18-29 years with Graves' hyperthyroidism.

CDR3 DNA sequence: TGTGCCAGCAGCTTGGGTTCAGGGGGAGCCACTGAAGCTTTCTTT. Its protein product is CASSLGSGGATEAFF. V usage is TRBV5-8 and J usage is TRBJ1-1, with 7 bases aligning to TRBD1. Germline V gives CDR1 SGHTS, CDR2 YDEGEE. V lost 0 bases, J lost 4 bases, and 6 bases stayed unmatched. This CDR3 contains 15 residues.

This clonotype was observed many times. The V and J genes are TRBV7-9 and TRBJ2-7; D gene ambiguous. Trimming removed 1 base from V and 5 bases from J, with 6 bases in between. Germline CDR1 and CDR2: SEHNR and FQNEAQ (reference sequence). The CDR3 totals 12 residues. CDR3 in amino acids: CASSLDKNEQYF. The CDR3, as DNA: TGTGCCAGCAGCTTAGATAAAAACGAGCAGTACTTC.

This clonotype was seen at least ten times. This chain connects TRBV20-1 to TRBJ2-3; D is perhaps TRBD2 (6 bases). The germline V and J ends were trimmed by 6 bases and 1 base, with 11 bases remaining between them. Germline-derived CDR1 and CDR2 are DFQATT and SNEGSKA (reference sequence). The CDR3 covers 13 residues. The CDR3 DNA reads as TGCAGTGCACCCTCGGGGGGCACAGATACGCAGTATTTT. Encoded protein: CSAPSGGTDTQYF.

This clonotype was detected a few times. This chain connects TRBV6-1 to TRBJ1-5, with D uncertain. Germline lookup yields CDR1 MNHNS and CDR2 SASEGT. Trimming pared 4 bases from V and 2 bases from J, leaving 12 bases between. This CDR3 comprises 15 residues. In DNA, the CDR3 is TGTGCCAGCAGTGTTGTGCTTGAAGGCAATCAGCCCCAGCATTTT. Translation gives CASSVVLEGNQPQHF.

The sample holds many counts of this clonotype. The chain has TRBV18 and TRBJ1-1; D call uncertain. The CDR3 length is 13 residues. The V end lost 2 bases, the J end lost 1 base, and 5 bases lay between the germline ends. Per the germline V gene, CDR1 is KGHSH and CDR2 is LQKENI. The CDR3 bases are TGTGCCAGCTCACCAAAAACGAACACTGAAGCTTTCTTT. It translates to CASSPKTNTEAFF.

The rearrangement joins TRBV15 to TRBJ2-3; D is perhaps TRBD2 (5 bases). The CDR3 extends over 18 amino acids. Per the germline V gene, CDR1 is LNHNV and CDR2 is YYDKDF (reference sequence). V was pared by 1 base and J by 4 bases, with 21 bases between. CDR3 in amino acids: CATSRVPTPSLYADTQYF. Written as DNA, the CDR3 is TGTGCCACCAGCAGAGTACCAACGCCTAGCCTTTATGCAGATACGCAGTATTTT.

The chain recombines TRBV12-3 or TRBV12-4 with TRBJ2-3; 7 bases fit TRBD1. J gave up 0 bases and V 5 bases, and 8 bases lay outside the gene matches. The length of the CDR3 is 16 residues. The CDR3 bases are TGTGCCAGCAGTGCCTACAGGGGCCTTAGCACAGATACGCAGTATTTT. Its protein product is CASSAYRGLSTDTQYF.

This clonotype was detected only a few times. The V gene is TRBV10-2, the J gene TRBJ2-2, with TRBD1 identical over 7 bases. Germline CDR1 reads WSHSY; CDR2 reads SAAADI. The CDR3 runs 14 residues. J gave up 8 bases and V 10 bases, and 13 bases lay outside the gene matches. CDR3: CATVRQGNTGELFF. The CDR3 DNA reads as TGCGCCACCGTCAGACAGGGAAATACGGGGGAGCTGTTTTTT.

The chain is built from TRBV5-5 and TRBJ1-1; TRBD1 aligns across 8 bases. After removal of 0 bases from V and 6 bases from J, the junction contained 16 bases not matched to a gene. There are 18 residues in the CDR3. Germline CDR1 reads SGHKS; CDR2 reads YYEKEE (reference sequence). The CDR3 sequence is CASSLEGLGQGNWAEAFF. The CDR3 coding sequence is TGTGCCAGCAGCTTGGAGGGTTTAGGACAGGGAAATTGGGCTGAAGCTTTCTTT.

V and J are TRBV27 and TRBJ1-6; unclear D gene. This CDR3 has 17 amino acids. V dropped 4 bases and J dropped 8 bases, with 21 bases sitting between them. Germline V lookup: CDR1 MNHEY, CDR2 SMNVEV (reference sequence). The CDR3 reads CASSYLTPVDGDSPLHF. CDR3 sequence (DNA): TGTGCCAGCAGTTACCTAACCCCGGTGGACGGAGATTCACCCCTCCACTTT.